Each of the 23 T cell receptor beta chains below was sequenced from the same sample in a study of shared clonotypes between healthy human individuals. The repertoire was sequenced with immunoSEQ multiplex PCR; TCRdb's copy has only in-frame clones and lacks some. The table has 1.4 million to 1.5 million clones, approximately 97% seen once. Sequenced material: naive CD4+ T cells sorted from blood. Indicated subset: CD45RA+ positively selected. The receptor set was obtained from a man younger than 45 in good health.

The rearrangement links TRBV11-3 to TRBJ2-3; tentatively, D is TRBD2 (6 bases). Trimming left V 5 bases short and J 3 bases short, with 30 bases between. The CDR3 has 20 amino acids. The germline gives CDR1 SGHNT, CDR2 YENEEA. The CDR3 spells CASSNRDSESLSRGTDTQYF. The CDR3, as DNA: TGTGCCAGCAGCAACCGGGACTCAGAAAGCTTGTCAAGGGGTACAGATACGCAGTATTTT.

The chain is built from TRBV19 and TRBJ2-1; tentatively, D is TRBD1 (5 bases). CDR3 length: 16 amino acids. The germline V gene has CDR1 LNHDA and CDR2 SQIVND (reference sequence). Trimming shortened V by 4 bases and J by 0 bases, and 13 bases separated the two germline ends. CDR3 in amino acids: CASSNRPQGSYNEQFF. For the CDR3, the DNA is TGTGCCAGTAGTAACCGACCCCAGGGCTCCTACAATGAGCAGTTCTTC. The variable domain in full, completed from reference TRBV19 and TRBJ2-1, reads DGGITQSPKYLFRKEGQNVTLSCEQNLNHDAMYWYRQDPGQGLRLIYYSQIVNDFQKGDIAEGYSVSREKKESFPLTVTSAQKNPTAFYLCASSNRPQGSYNEQFFGPGTRLTVL.

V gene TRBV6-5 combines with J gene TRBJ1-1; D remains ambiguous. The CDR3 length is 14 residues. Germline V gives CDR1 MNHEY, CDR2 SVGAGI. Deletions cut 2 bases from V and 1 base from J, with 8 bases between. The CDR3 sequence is CASSYARRNTEAFF. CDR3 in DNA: TGTGCCAGCAGTTACGCCAGACGGAACACTGAAGCTTTCTTT.

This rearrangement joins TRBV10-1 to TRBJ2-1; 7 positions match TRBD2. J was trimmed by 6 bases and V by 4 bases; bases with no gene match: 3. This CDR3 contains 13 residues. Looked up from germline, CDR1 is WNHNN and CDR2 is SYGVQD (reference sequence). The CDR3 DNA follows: TGCGCCAGCAGTGCGACTAGCCTCAATGAGCAGTTCTTC. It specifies CASSATSLNEQFF.

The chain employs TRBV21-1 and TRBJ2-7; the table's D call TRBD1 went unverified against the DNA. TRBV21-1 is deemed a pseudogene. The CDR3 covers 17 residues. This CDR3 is CASSTWTGGLCSYEQYF. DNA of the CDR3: TGTGCCAGCAGCACTTGGACAGGGGGCCTTTGCTCCTACGAGCAGTACTTC.

The CDR3 DNA follows: TGCGCCAGCAGCCAAGACAGGGCGAACACCGGGGAGCTGTTTTTT. Translating gives CASSQDRANTGELFF. V and J are TRBV4-1 and TRBJ2-2; a possible D gene is TRBD1 (5 bases). Germline V gene lookup returns CDR1 MGHRA and CDR2 YSYEKL. V lost 0 bases and J lost 0, with 5 bases in between. The CDR3 spans 15 residues.

In DNA, the CDR3 is TGTGCCAGCAGTCCAGCAGAGGTGAACACTGAAGCTTTCTTT. Protein sequence: CASSPAEVNTEAFF. The chain uses TRBV28 and TRBJ1-1, with no clear D. V dropped 5 bases and J dropped 0 bases, with 10 bases sitting between them. The CDR3 extends over 14 amino acids. Germline V gene lookup returns CDR1 MDHEN and CDR2 SYDVKM.

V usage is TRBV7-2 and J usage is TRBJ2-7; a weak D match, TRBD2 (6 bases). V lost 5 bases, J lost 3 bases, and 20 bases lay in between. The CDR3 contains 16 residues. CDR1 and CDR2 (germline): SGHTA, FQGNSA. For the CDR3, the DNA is TGTGCCAGCAGCCCGAAAATCGGTGGGACTTACTACGAGCAGTACTTC. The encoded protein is CASSPKIGGTYYEQYF.

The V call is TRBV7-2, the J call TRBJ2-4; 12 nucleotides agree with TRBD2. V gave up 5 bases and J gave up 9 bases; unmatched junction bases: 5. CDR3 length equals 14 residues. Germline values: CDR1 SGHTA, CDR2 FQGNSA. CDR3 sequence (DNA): TGTGCCAGCAGCCCTAGCGGGAGGGTTGTCATTCAGTACTTC. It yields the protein CASSPSGRVVIQYF.

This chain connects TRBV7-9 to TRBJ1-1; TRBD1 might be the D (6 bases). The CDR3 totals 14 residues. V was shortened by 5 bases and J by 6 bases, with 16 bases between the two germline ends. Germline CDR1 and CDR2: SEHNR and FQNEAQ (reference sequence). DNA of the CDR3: TGTGCCAGCAGCCGAAACAGGGTAGGGGCTGAAGCTTTCTTT. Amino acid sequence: CASSRNRVGAEAFF.

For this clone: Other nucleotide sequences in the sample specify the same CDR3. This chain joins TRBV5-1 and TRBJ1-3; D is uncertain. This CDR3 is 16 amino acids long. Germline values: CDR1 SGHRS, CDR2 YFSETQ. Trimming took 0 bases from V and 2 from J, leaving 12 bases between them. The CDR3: CASSLDLGATGNTIYF. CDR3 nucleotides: TGCGCCAGCAGCTTGGATCTGGGAGCCACTGGAAACACCATATATTTT.

The CDR3 is CASSKTPRSGANVLTF. DNA of the CDR3: TGTGCCAGCTCCAAGACACCTCGCTCTGGGGCCAACGTCCTGACTTTC. The V call is TRBV27, the J call TRBJ2-6; D unresolved. Germline V CDR1 and CDR2: MNHEY, SMNVEV (reference sequence). The CDR3 sequence is 16 residues long. V was trimmed by 8 bases and J by 0 bases, leaving 14 bases between them.

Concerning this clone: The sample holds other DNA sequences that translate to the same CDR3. The CDR3 DNA is TGTGCCAGCAGTTTAATCAGCAATCAGCCCCAGCATTTT. It encodes CASSLISNQPQHF. The V and J genes are TRBV28 and TRBJ1-5, with unresolved D. V dropped 2 bases and J dropped 1 base, with 3 bases sitting between them. CDR1 and CDR2 (germline): MDHEN, SYDVKM. The CDR3 is 13 residues long.

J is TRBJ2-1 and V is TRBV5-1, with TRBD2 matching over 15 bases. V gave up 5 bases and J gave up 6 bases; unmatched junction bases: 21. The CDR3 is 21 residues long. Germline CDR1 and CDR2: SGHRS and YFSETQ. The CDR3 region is CASRRFPRTSGRAVGGNEQFF. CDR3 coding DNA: TGCGCCAGCAGACGATTCCCCCGGACTAGCGGGAGGGCCGTGGGGGGCAATGAGCAGTTCTTC.

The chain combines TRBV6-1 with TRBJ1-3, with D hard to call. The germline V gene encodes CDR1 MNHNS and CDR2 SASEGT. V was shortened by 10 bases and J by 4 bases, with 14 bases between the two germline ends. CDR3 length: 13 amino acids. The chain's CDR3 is CATALKLGNTIYF. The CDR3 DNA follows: TGTGCCACCGCTCTAAAACTAGGAAACACCATATATTTT.

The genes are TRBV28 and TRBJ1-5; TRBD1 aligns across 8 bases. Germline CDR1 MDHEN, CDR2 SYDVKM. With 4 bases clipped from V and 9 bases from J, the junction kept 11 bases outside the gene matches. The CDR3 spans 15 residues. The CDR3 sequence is CASSYRDRTLWPQHF. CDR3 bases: TGTGCCAGCAGTTACCGGGACAGGACCTTGTGGCCCCAGCATTTT. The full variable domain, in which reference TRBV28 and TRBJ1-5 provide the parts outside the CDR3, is DVKVTQSSRYLVKRTGEKVFLECVQDMDHENMFWYRQDPGLGLRLIYFSYDVKMKEKGDIPEGYSVSREKKERFSLILESASTNQTSMYLCASSYRDRTLWPQHFGDGTRLSIL.

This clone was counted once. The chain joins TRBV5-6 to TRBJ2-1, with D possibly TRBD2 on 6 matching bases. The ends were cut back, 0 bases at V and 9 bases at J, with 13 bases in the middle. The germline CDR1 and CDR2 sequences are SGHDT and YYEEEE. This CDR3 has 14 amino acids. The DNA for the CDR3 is TGTGCCAGCAGCTTGGAAGGGGCGGGGACTGAGCAGTTCTTC. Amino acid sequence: CASSLEGAGTEQFF.

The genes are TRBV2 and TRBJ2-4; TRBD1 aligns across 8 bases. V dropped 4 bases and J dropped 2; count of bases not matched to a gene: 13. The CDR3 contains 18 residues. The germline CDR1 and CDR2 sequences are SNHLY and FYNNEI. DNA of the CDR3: TGTGCCAGCAGTGTAGTAGACCGACAGGGGTTTTCCAAAAACATTCAGTACTTC. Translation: CASSVVDRQGFSKNIQYF.

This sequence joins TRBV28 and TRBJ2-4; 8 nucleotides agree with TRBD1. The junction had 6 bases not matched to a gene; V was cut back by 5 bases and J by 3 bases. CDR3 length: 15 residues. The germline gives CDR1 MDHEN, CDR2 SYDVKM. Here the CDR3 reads CASSHRQGSKNIQYF. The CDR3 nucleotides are TGTGCCAGCAGTCATAGACAGGGGAGCAAAAACATTCAGTACTTC. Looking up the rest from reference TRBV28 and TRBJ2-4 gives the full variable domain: DVKVTQSSRYLVKRTGEKVFLECVQDMDHENMFWYRQDPGLGLRLIYFSYDVKMKEKGDIPEGYSVSREKKERFSLILESASTNQTSMYLCASSHRQGSKNIQYFGAGTRLSVL.

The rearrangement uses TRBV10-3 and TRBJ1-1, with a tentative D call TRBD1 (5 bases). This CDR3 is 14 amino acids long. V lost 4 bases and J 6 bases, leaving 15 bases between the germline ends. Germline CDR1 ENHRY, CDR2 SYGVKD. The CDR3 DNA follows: TGTGCCATCAGTGCGCAGGGAGGGAGAGCTGAAGCTTTCTTT. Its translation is CAISAQGGRAEAFF.

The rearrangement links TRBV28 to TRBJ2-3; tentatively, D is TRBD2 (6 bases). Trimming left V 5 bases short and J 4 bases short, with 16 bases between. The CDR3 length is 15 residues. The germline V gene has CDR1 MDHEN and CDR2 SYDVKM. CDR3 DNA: TGTGCCAGCAGTAAAAGACCGGGAGTTCCAGATACGCAGTATTTT. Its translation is CASSKRPGVPDTQYF.

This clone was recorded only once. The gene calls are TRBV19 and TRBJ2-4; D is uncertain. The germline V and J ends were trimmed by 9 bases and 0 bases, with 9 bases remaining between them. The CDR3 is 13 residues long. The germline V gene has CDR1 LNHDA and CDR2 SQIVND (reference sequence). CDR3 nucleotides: TGTGCCAGCTCTCCTACAGCCAAAAACATTCAGTACTTC. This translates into CASSPTAKNIQYF.

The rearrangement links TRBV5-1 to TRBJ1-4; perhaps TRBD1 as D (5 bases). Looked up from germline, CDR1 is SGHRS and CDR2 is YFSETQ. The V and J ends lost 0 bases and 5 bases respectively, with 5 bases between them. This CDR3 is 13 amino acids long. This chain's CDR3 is CASSLEGNEKLFF. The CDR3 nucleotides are TGCGCCAGCAGCTTGGAGGGGAATGAAAAACTGTTTTTT. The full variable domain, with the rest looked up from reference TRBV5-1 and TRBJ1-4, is KAGVTQTPRYLIKTRGQQVTLSCSPISGHRSVSWYQQTPGQGLQFLFEYFSETQRNKGNFPGRFSGRQFSNSRSEMNVSTLELGDSALYLCASSLEGNEKLFFGSGTQLSVL.